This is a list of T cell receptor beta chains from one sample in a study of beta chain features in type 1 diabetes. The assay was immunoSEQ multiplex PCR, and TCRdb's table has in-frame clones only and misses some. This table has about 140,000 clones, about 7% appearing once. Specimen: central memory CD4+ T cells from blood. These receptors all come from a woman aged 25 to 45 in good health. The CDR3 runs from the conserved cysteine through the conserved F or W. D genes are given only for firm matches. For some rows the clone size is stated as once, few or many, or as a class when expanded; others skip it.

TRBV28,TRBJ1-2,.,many,CASSSGVSGYTF,TGTGCCAGCAGTTCGGGGGTGAGCGGCTACACCTTC
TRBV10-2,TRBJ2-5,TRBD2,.,CASSGLAGETQYF,TGCGCCAGCAGTGGACTAGCGGGGGAGACCCAGTACTTC
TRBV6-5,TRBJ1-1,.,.,CASKRGMDTEAFF,TGTGCCAGCAAGAGGGGGATGGACACTGAAGCTTTCTTT
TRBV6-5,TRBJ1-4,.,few,CASSRQSGPEKLFF,TGTGCCAGCAGTAGACAGTCGGGTCCTGAAAAACTGTTTTTT
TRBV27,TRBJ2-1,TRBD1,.,CASTRLRTGRINEQFF,TGTGCCAGCACCAGGTTAAGGACAGGTCGAATCAATGAGCAGTTCTTC
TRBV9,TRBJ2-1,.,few,CASSVTGLNEQFF,TGTGCCAGTTCCGTAACAGGGCTCAATGAGCAGTTCTTC
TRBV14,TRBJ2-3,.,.,CASSQELVQTDTQYF,TGTGCCAGCAGCCAAGAACTAGTACAAACAGATACGCAGTATTTT
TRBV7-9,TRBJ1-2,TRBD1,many,CASSPGQGNGYTF,TGTGCCAGCAGCCCCGGACAGGGAAACGGCTACACCTTC
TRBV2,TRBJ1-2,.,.,CASITANYGYTF,TGTGCCAGCATTACAGCTAACTATGGCTACACCTTC
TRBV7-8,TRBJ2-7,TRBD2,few,CASSLRASGAYEQYF,TGTGCCAGCAGCTTAAGGGCTAGCGGCGCCTACGAGCAGTACTTC
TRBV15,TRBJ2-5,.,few,CATSRDLGTQYF,TGTGCCACCAGCAGAGATCTCGGGACCCAGTACTTC
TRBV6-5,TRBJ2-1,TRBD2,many,CASSRTSGPYNEQFF,TGTGCCAGCAGCCGAACTAGCGGACCCTACAATGAGCAGTTCTTC
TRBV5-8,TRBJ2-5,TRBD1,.,CASSFTGGEKTQYF,TGTGCCAGCAGCTTCACAGGGGGCGAGAAGACCCAGTACTTC
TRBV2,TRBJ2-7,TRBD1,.,CASIRTGGSYEQYF,TGTGCCAGCATTAGGACAGGGGGCTCTTACGAGCAGTACTTC
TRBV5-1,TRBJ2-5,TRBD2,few,CASRPGTSGETQYF,TGCGCCAGCAGACCAGGGACTAGCGGGGAGACCCAGTACTTC
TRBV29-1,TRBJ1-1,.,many,CSVLLNTEAFF,TGCAGCGTTCTCTTGAACACTGAAGCTTTCTTT
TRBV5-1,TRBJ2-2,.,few,CASSLWGVDTGELFF,TGCGCCAGCAGCTTGTGGGGAGTTGATACCGGGGAGCTGTTTTTT
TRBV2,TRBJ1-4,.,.,CASTRQFNEKLFF,TGTGCCAGCACCAGGCAGTTTAATGAAAAACTGTTTTTT
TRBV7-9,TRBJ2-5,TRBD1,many,CASSLGGQVQETQYF,TGTGCCAGCAGCTTAGGCGGACAGGTCCAAGAGACCCAGTACTTC
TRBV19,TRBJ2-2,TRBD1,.,CASSPRTGWTGELFF,TGTGCCAGTAGTCCTCGGACAGGGTGGACCGGGGAGCTGTTTTTT
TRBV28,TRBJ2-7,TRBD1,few,CASSSLSGTVTDEQYF,TGTGCCAGCAGCTCCCTCAGTGGGACAGTAACTGACGAGCAGTACTTC
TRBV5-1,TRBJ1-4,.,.,CASSSDSATNEKLFF,TGCGCCAGCAGCTCGGACAGTGCAACTAATGAAAAACTGTTTTTT
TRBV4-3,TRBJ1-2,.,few,CASSQAFGQGRYGYTF,TGCGCCAGCAGCCAAGCCTTCGGTCAGGGGCGCTATGGCTACACCTTC
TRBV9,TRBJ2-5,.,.,CASRLLGEETQYF,TGTGCCAGCAGACTGCTGGGAGAAGAGACCCAGTACTTC
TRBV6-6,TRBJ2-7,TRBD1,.,CASSLGGSQSEQYF,TGTGCCAGCAGCCTAGGGGGCAGTCAATCCGAGCAGTACTTC
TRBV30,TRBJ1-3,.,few,CAWTSSGSGNTIYF,TGTGCCTGGACGTCCAGTGGCTCTGGAAACACCATATATTTT
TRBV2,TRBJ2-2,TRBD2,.,CASSAGLAGTGELFF,TGTGCCAGCAGTGCGGGACTAGCGGGCACCGGGGAGCTGTTTTTT
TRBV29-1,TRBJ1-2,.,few,CSVDPRGRANYGYTF,TGCAGCGTTGATCCCAGGGGACGAGCTAACTATGGCTACACCTTC
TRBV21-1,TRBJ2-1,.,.,CASSKVEANEQFF,TGTGCCAGCAGCAAAGTTGAGGCAAATGAGCAGTTCTTC
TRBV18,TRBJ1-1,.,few,CASSPNMNTEAFF,TGTGCCAGCTCACCCAACATGAACACTGAAGCTTTCTTT
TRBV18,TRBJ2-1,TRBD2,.,CASLPIAGTYNEQFF,TGTGCCAGCTTACCAATAGCGGGGACCTACAATGAGCAGTTCTTC
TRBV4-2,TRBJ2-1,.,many,CASSHGGSEAPGQFF,TGTGCCAGCAGCCATGGAGGGAGTGAAGCCCCGGGGCAGTTCTTC
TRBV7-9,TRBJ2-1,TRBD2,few,CASSPRGGRLAEQFF,TGTGCCAGCAGCCCAAGGGGCGGGAGACTGGCTGAGCAGTTCTTC
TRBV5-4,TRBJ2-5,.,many,CASSYGSRETQYF,TGTGCCAGCAGCTATGGGTCGAGGGAGACCCAGTACTTC
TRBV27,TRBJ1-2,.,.,CASSQTGVQYGYTF,TGTGCCAGCAGTCAAACGGGAGTTCAATATGGCTACACCTTC
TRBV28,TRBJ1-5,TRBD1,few,CASSLQGARNQPQHF,TGTGCCAGCAGTTTACAGGGGGCGCGCAATCAGCCCCAGCATTTT
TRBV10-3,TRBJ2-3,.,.,CAISGRQSTDTQYF,TGTGCCATCAGTGGACGACAGAGCACAGATACGCAGTATTTT
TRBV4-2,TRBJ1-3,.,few,CASSQDTGSGNTIYF,TGTGCCAGCAGCCAAGATACCGGGTCCGGAAACACCATATATTTT
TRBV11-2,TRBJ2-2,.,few,CASSQQGNTGELFF,TGTGCCAGCAGCCAACAGGGGAACACCGGGGAGCTGTTTTTT
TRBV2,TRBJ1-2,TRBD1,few,CASSDQTGKGYTF,TGTGCCAGCAGTGACCAGACAGGGAAGGGCTACACCTTC
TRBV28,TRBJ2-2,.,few,CASGRPSANTGELFF,TGTGCCAGCGGCCGGCCTAGCGCAAACACCGGGGAGCTGTTTTTT
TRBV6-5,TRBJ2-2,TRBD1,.,CASRQQGANTGELFF,TGTGCCAGCAGGCAACAGGGGGCGAACACCGGGGAGCTGTTTTTT
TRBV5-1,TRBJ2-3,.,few,CASRLALSGPTDTQYF,TGCGCCAGCAGGCTTGCCCTTAGCGGACCCACAGATACGCAGTATTTT
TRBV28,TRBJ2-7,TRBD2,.,CASSLTLLAGNSYEQYF,TGTGCCAGCAGTTTAACCCTACTAGCGGGGAACTCCTACGAGCAGTACTTC
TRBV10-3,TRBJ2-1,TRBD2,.,CAIGTSGSSYNEQFF,TGTGCCATCGGAACTAGCGGAAGCTCCTACAATGAGCAGTTCTTC
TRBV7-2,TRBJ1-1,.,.,CASSFSGGFTEAFF,TGTGCCAGCAGCTTCTCCGGAGGGTTCACTGAAGCTTTCTTT
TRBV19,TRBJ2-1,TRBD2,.,CASSPLAGGSYNEQFF,TGTGCCAGTAGCCCACTAGCGGGAGGCTCCTACAATGAGCAGTTCTTC
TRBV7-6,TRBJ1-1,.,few,CASSLVLNTEAFF,TGTGCCAGCAGCTTAGTCTTGAACACTGAAGCTTTCTTT